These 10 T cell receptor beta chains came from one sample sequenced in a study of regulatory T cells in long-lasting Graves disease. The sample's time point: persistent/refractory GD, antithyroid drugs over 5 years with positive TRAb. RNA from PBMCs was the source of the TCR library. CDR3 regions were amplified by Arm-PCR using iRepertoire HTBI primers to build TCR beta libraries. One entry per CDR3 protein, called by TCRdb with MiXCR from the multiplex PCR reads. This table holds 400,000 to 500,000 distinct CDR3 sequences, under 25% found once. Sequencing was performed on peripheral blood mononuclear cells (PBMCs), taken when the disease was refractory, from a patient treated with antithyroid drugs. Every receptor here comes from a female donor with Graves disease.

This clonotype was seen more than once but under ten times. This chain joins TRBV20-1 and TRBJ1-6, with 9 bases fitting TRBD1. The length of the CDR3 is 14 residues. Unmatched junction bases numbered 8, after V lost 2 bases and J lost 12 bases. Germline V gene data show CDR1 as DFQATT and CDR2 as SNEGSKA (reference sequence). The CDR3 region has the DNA TGCAGTGCTAGATCTCGGACAGGGGTTCTACCCCTCCACTTT. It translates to CSARSRTGVLPLHF.

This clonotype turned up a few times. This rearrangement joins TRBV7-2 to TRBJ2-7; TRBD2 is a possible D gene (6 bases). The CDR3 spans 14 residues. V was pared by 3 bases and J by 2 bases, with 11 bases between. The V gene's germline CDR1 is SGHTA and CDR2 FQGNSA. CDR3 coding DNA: TGTGCCAGCAGCTTGGACTACTCCGCCTACGAGCAGTACTTC. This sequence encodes CASSLDYSAYEQYF.

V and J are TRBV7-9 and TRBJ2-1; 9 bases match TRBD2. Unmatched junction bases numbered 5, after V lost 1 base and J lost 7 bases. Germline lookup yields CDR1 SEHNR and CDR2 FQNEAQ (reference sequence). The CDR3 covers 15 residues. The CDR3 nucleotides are TGTGCCAGCAGCTTAGGAGCGGGAGGAAGTAATGAGCAGTTCTTC. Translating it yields CASSLGAGGSNEQFF.

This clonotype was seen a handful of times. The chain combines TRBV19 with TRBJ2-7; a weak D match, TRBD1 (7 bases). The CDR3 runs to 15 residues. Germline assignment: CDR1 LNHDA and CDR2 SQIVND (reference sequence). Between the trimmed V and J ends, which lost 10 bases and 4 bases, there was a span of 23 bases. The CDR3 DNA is TGTGCCAAACAACAGGGGACTTTTTCCCATTACGAGCAGTACTTC. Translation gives CAKQQGTFSHYEQYF.

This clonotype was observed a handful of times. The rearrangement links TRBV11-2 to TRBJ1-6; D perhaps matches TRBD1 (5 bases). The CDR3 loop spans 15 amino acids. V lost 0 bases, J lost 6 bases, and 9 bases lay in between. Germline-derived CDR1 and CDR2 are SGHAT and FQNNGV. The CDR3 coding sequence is TGTGCCAGCAGCTTAGAAGGAGGGACTAATTCACCCCTCCACTTT. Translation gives CASSLEGGTNSPLHF. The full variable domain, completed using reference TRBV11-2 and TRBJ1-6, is EAGVAQSPRYKIIEKRQSVAFWCNPISGHATLYWYQQILGQGPKLLIQFQNNGVVDDSQLPKDRFSAERLKGVDSTLKIQPAKLEDSAVYLCASSLEGGTNSPLHFGNGTRLTVT.

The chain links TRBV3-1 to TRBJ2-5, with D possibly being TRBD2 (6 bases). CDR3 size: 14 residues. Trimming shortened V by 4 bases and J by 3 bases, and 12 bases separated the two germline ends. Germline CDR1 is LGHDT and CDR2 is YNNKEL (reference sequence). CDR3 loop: CASSPPGTEETQYF. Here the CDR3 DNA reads TGTGCCAGCAGCCCCCCCGGGACTGAAGAGACCCAGTACTTC.

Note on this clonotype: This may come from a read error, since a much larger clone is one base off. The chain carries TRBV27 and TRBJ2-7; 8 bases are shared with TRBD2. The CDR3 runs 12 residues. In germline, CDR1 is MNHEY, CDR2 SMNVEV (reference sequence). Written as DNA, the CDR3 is TGTGCCAGCATCACCCCGGGGGGGGAGCGGTACTTC. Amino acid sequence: CASITPGGERYF.

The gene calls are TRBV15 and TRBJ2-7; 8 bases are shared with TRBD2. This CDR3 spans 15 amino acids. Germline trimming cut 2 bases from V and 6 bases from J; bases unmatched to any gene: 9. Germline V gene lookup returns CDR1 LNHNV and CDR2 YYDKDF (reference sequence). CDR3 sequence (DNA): TGTGCCACCAGCAGACCCGGGGGGGACATCGCCGAGCAGTACTTC. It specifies CATSRPGGDIAEQYF.

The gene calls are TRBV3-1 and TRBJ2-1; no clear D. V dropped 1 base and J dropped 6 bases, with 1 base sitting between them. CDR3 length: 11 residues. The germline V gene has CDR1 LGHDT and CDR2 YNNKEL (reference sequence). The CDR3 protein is CASSQANEQFF. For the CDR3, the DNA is TGTGCCAGCAGCCAAGCCAATGAGCAGTTCTTC.

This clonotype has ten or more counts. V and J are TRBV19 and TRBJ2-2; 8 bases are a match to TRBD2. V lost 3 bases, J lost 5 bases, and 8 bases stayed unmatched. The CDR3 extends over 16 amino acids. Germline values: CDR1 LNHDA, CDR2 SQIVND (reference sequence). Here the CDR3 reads CASSMASGRATGELFF. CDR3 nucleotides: TGTGCCAGTAGTATGGCAAGCGGGAGAGCAACCGGGGAGCTGTTTTTT.